One sample yielded the 21 T cell receptor beta chains listed below, sequenced in a study of molecular identifiers for immune sequencing clone quantification (dated by TCRdb to 2016 to 2018). Library prep was done by PCR. The sequencer was an Illumina HiSeq 4000. TCRdb's own reprocessing of the public reads used fastp at Q25 and MiXCR and kept productive beta chains. CDR3 protein sequences are deduplicated, and each keeps its most common genes and DNA. The sample table records tens of thousands of distinct CDR3 sequences; about 19% of these occur just once. The top ten clones comprise approximately 1.2% of the sample. The sequenced sample consisted of naive CD8+ T cells from blood, with Jurkat cell RNA spiked in. What the cell subset or site label conveys for this sample: FACS-sorted CD8+CD4-CCR7+CD45RA+ naive T cells. The receptors derive from a human donor in good health. Some libraries in this study had Jurkat cell RNA spiked in.

This clonotype was seen many times. The rearrangement uses TRBV20-1 and TRBJ2-7; TRBD2 matches at 7 bases. CDR3 length: 16 amino acids. The V gene's germline CDR1 is DFQATT and CDR2 SNEGSKA (reference sequence). J gave up 0 bases and V 0 bases, and 8 bases lay outside the gene matches. CDR3 protein: CSARDLTSESSYEQYF. CDR3 coding DNA: TGCAGTGCTAGAGATCTTACTAGCGAGTCCTCCTACGAGCAGTACTTC.

This clonotype was found many times. The rearrangement links TRBV10-3 to TRBJ2-1; 14 nucleotides align to TRBD2. Per the germline V gene, CDR1 is ENHRY and CDR2 is SYGVKD. J lost 9 bases, V lost 3 bases, and 4 bases had no gene match. The CDR3 extends over 15 amino acids. The CDR3 loop reads CAISDGTSGRAEQFF. CDR3 DNA sequence: TGTGCCATCAGTGACGGGACTAGCGGGAGAGCTGAGCAGTTCTTC.

This clonotype was seen repeatedly, ten times or more. This chain links TRBV30 with TRBJ2-3; TRBD1 might be the D (5 bases). Trimming stripped 6 bases from V and 2 bases from J, with 12 bases between. Germline CDR1 and CDR2: GTSNPN and SVGIG (reference sequence). This CDR3 has 13 residues. The CDR3 loop is CACNGQNTDTQYF. DNA for the CDR3: TGTGCCTGCAACGGACAAAACACAGATACGCAGTATTTT. Full variable domain (remainder filled in from reference TRBV30 and TRBJ2-3): SQTIHQWPATLVQPVGSPLSLECTVEGTSNPNLYWYRQAAGRGLQLLFYSVGIGQISSEVPQNLSASRPQDRQFILSSKKLLLSDSGFYLCACNGQNTDTQYFGPGTRLTVL.

As for this clonotype: Since the CDR3 does not end with the conserved phenylalanine or tryptophan, this likely comes from a read error. The chain joins TRBV4-3 to TRBJ1-2; D remains unclear. CDR1 is LGHNA and CDR2 is YSLEER in the germline V gene. V lost 0 bases, J lost 4 bases, and 18 bases lay in between. The CDR3 is 17 amino acids. The CDR3 spells CASSQDSGPRDPYGYTS. The CDR3 nucleotides read TGCGCCAGCAGCCAAGATTCCGGACCGAGGGATCCCTATGGCTACACCTCC.

This clonotype was observed a few times. A much more abundant neighbour one base away suggests this may be a read error. The CDR3 region has the DNA TGTGCCAGTAAGATGGGGCACACCGGGGAGCCGTTTTTT. This encodes CASKMGHTGEPFF. V is TRBV19 and J is TRBJ2-2; either TRBD1 or TRBD2 may supply D (5 bases each). Looked up from germline, CDR1 is LNHDA and CDR2 is SQIVND (reference sequence). The CDR3 has 13 amino acids.

The sample holds many counts of this clonotype. The V gene is TRBV20-1, the J gene TRBJ1-2; perhaps TRBD1 as D (5 bases). Per the germline V gene, CDR1 is DFQATT and CDR2 is SNEGSKA (reference sequence). The CDR3 is made up of 13 amino acids. V lost 1 base, J lost 6 bases, and 12 bases lay in between. CDR3 in DNA: TGCAGTGCTAGAGTCCGGGGCTGGCATGGCTACACCTTC. This encodes CSARVRGWHGYTF.

A single count supports this clonotype. This sequence may be a read error, since a much larger clone differs from it by one base. The chain employs TRBV20-1 and TRBJ2-7; 7 bases line up with TRBD1. CDR1 and CDR2 from the germline V gene are DFQATT and SNEGSKA (reference sequence). This CDR3 is 16 amino acids long. Trimming removed 2 bases from V and 2 bases from J; junction bases left unmatched: 12. This chain's CDR3 is CSARPSGTAVPYEQYF. CDR3 nucleotides: TGCAGTGCTAGACCCTCCGGGACAGCAGTTCCCTACGAGCAGTACTTC.

This clonotype was detected only a few times. A read error is possible here, since a much larger clone lies one base away. This rearrangement joins TRBV12-3 or TRBV12-4 to TRBJ2-3; perhaps TRBD1 as D (7 bases). The CDR3 loop spans 16 amino acids. The CDR3 region has the DNA TGTGCCGGCAGTTTGGGCAGGGGGGTTAGCACAGATACGCAGTATTTT. Amino acids: CAGSLGRGVSTDTQYF.

Concerning this clonotype itself: One base away lies a much larger clone, so this may be a sequencing read error. The chain recombines TRBV7-9 with TRBJ2-7; TRBD2 agrees at 8 bases. CDR1 is SEHNR and CDR2 is FQNEAQ in the germline V gene (reference sequence). This CDR3 spans 14 amino acids. The V and J ends lost 4 bases and 4 bases, in that order; junction bases with no gene match: 6. The CDR3 DNA sequence: TGTGCCAGCAGCTCCGGGGCTAGCGGGTACGAGCAGTACTTC. The encoded protein is CASSSGASGYEQYF.

This clonotype has a handful of counts. This may stem from a read error, because a much larger clone lies one nucleotide away. The J gene is TRBJ2-7, the V gene TRBV25-1; 11 bases agree with TRBD2. The CDR3 totals 15 residues. Per the germline V gene, CDR1 is MGHDK and CDR2 is SYGVNS. The CDR3 DNA reads TGTGCCGGCAGTGGGACTAGCGGCCTACCCTACGAGCAGTACTTC. This translates into CAGSGTSGLPYEQYF.

This clonotype was counted at least ten times. The chain couples TRBV7-9 to TRBJ2-7, with TRBD1 matching over 12 bases. Germline CDR1 is SEHNR and CDR2 is FQNEAQ (reference sequence). J gave up 6 bases and V 4 bases, and 10 bases lay outside the gene matches. The length of the CDR3 is 16 residues. The CDR3 loop reads CASSSTPGQGAGEQYF. CDR3 nucleotide sequence: TGTGCCAGCAGCTCTACCCCGGGACAGGGGGCGGGCGAGCAGTACTTC.

This clonotype was counted ten times or more. The chain employs TRBV15 and TRBJ2-3; D gene ambiguous. CDR3 length: 14 residues. From germline, CDR1 is LNHNV and CDR2 YYDKDF (reference sequence). Trimming took off 2 bases at V and 12 bases at J, with 18 bases between the two ends. CDR3 DNA sequence: TGTGCCACCAGCAGAACTGATGCCCGTGTTCCCCAGTATTTT. It yields the protein CATSRTDARVPQYF.

This chain joins TRBV9 and TRBJ1-1; TRBD1 might be the D (6 bases). The CDR3 extends over 15 amino acids. The germline gives CDR1 SGDLS, CDR2 YYNGEE. V was cut by 0 bases and J by 0 bases, with 9 bases left in between. The CDR3 nucleotides are TGTGCCAGCAGCGTAGGAGGACAGTTGAACACTGAAGCTTTCTTT. Translation gives CASSVGGQLNTEAFF.

This clonotype occurred many times. V usage is TRBV7-6 and J usage is TRBJ2-1; 7 bases fit TRBD2. V trimming: 0 bases; J trimming: 9 bases; junction bases outside the gene matches: 8. The germline CDR1 and CDR2 sequences are SGHVS and FNYEAQ. The CDR3 runs to 15 residues. The CDR3 protein is CASSLAGGKWSEQFF. The CDR3 DNA reads TGTGCCAGCAGCTTAGCGGGGGGGAAATGGAGTGAGCAGTTCTTC.

This clonotype has a count of ten or more. V is TRBV28 and J is TRBJ2-7; tentatively, D is TRBD1 (6 bases). Germline values: CDR1 MDHEN, CDR2 SYDVKM. V dropped 6 bases and J dropped 0 bases, with 12 bases sitting between them. The CDR3 totals 14 residues. The DNA of the CDR3 is TGTGCCAGCAGCGTAGGACAGTACTCCTACGAGCAGTACTTC. This translates into CASSVGQYSYEQYF.

This clonotype was detected ten times or more. V is TRBV4-3 and J is TRBJ1-2, with 9 bases fitting TRBD1. The CDR3 sequence is 15 residues long. Germline trimming cut 3 bases from V and 4 bases from J; bases unmatched to any gene: 6. Looked up from germline, CDR1 is LGHNA and CDR2 is YSLEER. The CDR3, as DNA: TGCGCCAGCAGCCAGATAGGGGGACAGGGCTATGGCTACACCTTC. Translated, it gives CASSQIGGQGYGYTF.

This clonotype was seen ten or more times. V and J are TRBV30 and TRBJ2-1; possibly TRBD2 for D (5 bases). The V gene lost 2 bases and the J gene lost 9 bases, with 8 bases spanning the gap. CDR3 length: 11 residues. Germline V gene sequence: CDR1 GTSNPN, CDR2 SVGIG (reference sequence). CDR3 sequence reads: CAWSIEGEQFF. The CDR3, as DNA: TGTGCCTGGAGTATTGAGGGTGAGCAGTTCTTC. Full variable domain (remainder filled in from reference TRBV30 and TRBJ2-1): SQTIHQWPATLVQPVGSPLSLECTVEGTSNPNLYWYRQAAGRGLQLLFYSVGIGQISSEVPQNLSASRPQDRQFILSSKKLLLSDSGFYLCAWSIEGEQFFGPGTRLTVL.

Remarks on this clonotype: A much more abundant neighbour one base away suggests this may be a read error. Because it lacks the conserved phenylalanine or tryptophan at the end, this CDR3 is likely a read error. The rearrangement links TRBV12-3 or TRBV12-4 to TRBJ2-5; 9 nucleotides line up with TRBD1. V was pared by 6 bases and J by 1 base, with 9 bases of the junction left unmatched. CDR3 length: 16 amino acids. The chain's CDR3 is CASRQLGDRAQETQYL. The CDR3 nucleotides are TGTGCCAGCAGGCAACTGGGGGACAGGGCCCAAGAGACCCAGTACCTC.

This clonotype came up many times. The chain joins TRBV9 to TRBJ2-3; 10 bases are a match to TRBD2. V trimming: 1 base; J trimming: 1 base; junction bases outside the gene matches: 6. The CDR3 loop spans 17 amino acids. The germline V gene encodes CDR1 SGDLS and CDR2 YYNGEE. DNA of the CDR3: TGTGCCAGCAGCGTAAGATCCGGGACTAGCGGCACAGATACGCAGTATTTT. Amino acid sequence: CASSVRSGTSGTDTQYF.

This clonotype came up many times. The V and J genes are TRBV5-6 and TRBJ2-4; D is uncertain. Trimming removed 0 bases from V and 15 bases from J, with 16 bases in between. Germline CDR1 and CDR2: SGHDT and YYEEEE. The CDR3 consists of 13 residues. The CDR3 coding sequence is TGTGCCAGCAGCTTGGCCGATGGGGATTATTCGTACTTC. Translating gives CASSLADGDYSYF.

This clonotype was seen once. The V gene is TRBV7-8, the J gene TRBJ2-3; 8 positions match TRBD2. This CDR3 spans 17 amino acids. V lost 6 bases, J lost 0 bases, and 11 bases stayed unmatched. Germline V CDR1 and CDR2: SGHVS, FQNEAQ. DNA for the CDR3: TGTGCCAGCAGGCCCTATTCTAGCGGGCGAAGCACAGATACGCAGTATTTT. Its translation is CASRPYSSGRSTDTQYF.